A single sample gave rise to the 21 T cell receptor beta chains below, sequenced in a study of OX40 agonist ivuxolimab in advanced cancers. Using immunoSEQ multiplex PCR, the repertoire was profiled, and TCRdb retains in-frame clones only, with some absent. This table has 55,000 to 80,000 clones, over 75% appearing once. Here the sequenced sample was CD4+ or CD8+ T cells sorted from blood, taken in a trial of the OX40 agonist ivuxolimab. The receptors stem from an adult with an advanced solid tumor such as melanoma, head and neck, liver or kidney cancer.

This clone was detected only once. The genes are TRBV19 and TRBJ2-2; D is ambiguous. Trimming removed 3 bases from V and 3 bases from J, with 11 bases in between. The CDR3 has 15 amino acids. Per germline, CDR1 LNHDA and CDR2 SQIVND (reference sequence). CDR3 protein: CASSMSRVYTGELFF. CDR3 nucleotides: TGTGCCAGTAGTATGAGTAGGGTCTACACCGGGGAGCTGTTTTTT. Full variable domain (remainder filled in from reference TRBV19 and TRBJ2-2): DGGITQSPKYLFRKEGQNVTLSCEQNLNHDAMYWYRQDPGQGLRLIYYSQIVNDFQKGDIAEGYSVSREKKESFPLTVTSAQKNPTAFYLCASSMSRVYTGELFFGEGSRLTVL.

The genes are TRBV5-1 and TRBJ2-7; 9 nucleotides align to TRBD1. Per germline, CDR1 SGHRS and CDR2 YFSETQ. The junction had 10 bases not matched to a gene; V was cut back by 7 bases and J by 5 bases. The CDR3 is 14 residues long. The DNA for the CDR3 is TGCGCCAGCCGGACAGGGGTCCGTAGGCACGAGCAGTACTTC. This gives the protein CASRTGVRRHEQYF.

The chain carries TRBV11-2 and TRBJ1-1; 7 nucleotides match TRBD1. The CDR3 loop spans 13 amino acids. Germline V gives CDR1 SGHAT, CDR2 FQNNGV. Germline trimming cut 5 bases from V and 4 bases from J; bases unmatched to any gene: 4. The CDR3: CASSDGTVTEAFF. The CDR3 region has the DNA TGTGCCAGCAGCGACGGGACAGTCACTGAAGCTTTCTTT.

CDR3 sequence reads: CASSMGAVGTEAFF. As DNA, the CDR3 is TGTGCCAGTAGTATGGGGGCGGTAGGCACTGAAGCTTTCTTT. This chain joins TRBV19 and TRBJ1-1, with D possibly TRBD1 on 6 matching bases. The ends were cut back, 3 bases at V and 4 bases at J, with 12 bases in the middle. CDR3 length: 14 amino acids. The germline V gene encodes CDR1 LNHDA and CDR2 SQIVND (reference sequence). The entire variable domain, with the rest obtained from reference TRBV19 and TRBJ1-1, is as follows: DGGITQSPKYLFRKEGQNVTLSCEQNLNHDAMYWYRQDPGQGLRLIYYSQIVNDFQKGDIAEGYSVSREKKESFPLTVTSAQKNPTAFYLCASSMGAVGTEAFFGQGTRLTVV.

The chain couples TRBV30 to TRBJ1-1; 7 bases map to TRBD1. Unmatched junction bases numbered 5, after V lost 0 bases and J lost 7 bases. This CDR3 contains 13 residues. Germline V CDR1 and CDR2: GTSNPN, SVGIG (reference sequence). This chain's CDR3 is CAWSVGTVFEAFF. Here the CDR3 DNA reads TGTGCCTGGAGTGTAGGGACAGTCTTTGAAGCTTTCTTT. Full variable domain (outside the CDR3, taken from reference TRBV30 and TRBJ1-1): SQTIHQWPATLVQPVGSPLSLECTVEGTSNPNLYWYRQAAGRGLQLLFYSVGIGQISSEVPQNLSASRPQDRQFILSSKKLLLSDSGFYLCAWSVGTVFEAFFGQGTRLTVV.

Only a few counts were recorded for this clone. The chain joins TRBV4-3 to TRBJ2-3; TRBD1 might be the D (6 bases). The CDR3 consists of 16 residues. V was pared by 2 bases and J by 2 bases, with 14 bases between. Germline assignment: CDR1 LGHNA and CDR2 YSLEER. The CDR3 bases are TGCGCCAGCAGCCAACGTCCGGGACACCCCACAGATACGCAGTATTTT. Protein product: CASSQRPGHPTDTQYF.

V and J are TRBV5-5 and TRBJ2-7; 8 bases line up with TRBD2. CDR1 is SGHKS, CDR2 YYEKEE, per germline (reference sequence). Trimming cost V 1 base and J 1 base; bases outside gene matches: 7. The CDR3 sequence is 16 residues long. The CDR3 here is CASSLKASGQSYEQYF. The DNA for the CDR3 is TGTGCCAGCAGCTTGAAGGCTAGCGGGCAATCCTACGAGCAGTACTTC.

Written as DNA, the CDR3 is TGTGCCAGCAGCTTACAGGCGGGGGCGAACACCGGGGAGCTGTTTTTT. Its translation: CASSLQAGANTGELFF. This chain uses TRBV11-2 with TRBJ2-2, with 7 bases fitting TRBD2. Germline V gives CDR1 SGHAT, CDR2 FQNNGV. The trim removed 2 bases at V and 0 bases at J, leaving 3 bases unmatched. The CDR3 has 16 residues.

The V and J genes are TRBV4-2 and TRBJ2-5; TRBD2 matches at 7 bases. Trimming removed 0 bases from V and 5 bases from J; junction bases left unmatched: 9. The CDR3 extends over 16 amino acids. Germline lookup yields CDR1 LGHNA and CDR2 YNFKEQ. The CDR3 spells CASSQDFAVGGETQYF. As DNA, the CDR3 is TGTGCCAGCAGCCAAGATTTTGCGGTGGGAGGGGAGACCCAGTACTTC.

This clone turned up a few times. The chain recombines TRBV11-2 with TRBJ2-3, with D perhaps TRBD2 (5 bases). Germline assignment: CDR1 SGHAT and CDR2 FQNNGV. V lost 5 bases to trimming and J lost 13 bases, with 16 bases between them. The CDR3 is 12 residues long. The CDR3 bases are TGTGCCAGCAGCCGGGATGAGGATCGAGAGTATTTT. Its translation is CASSRDEDREYF.

This chain uses TRBV6-6 with TRBJ2-7; 11 bases map to TRBD1. The germline V gene encodes CDR1 MNHNY and CDR2 SVGAGI (reference sequence). The CDR3 has 12 amino acids. V was clipped by 8 bases and J by 6 bases; unmatched bases: 3. The DNA of the CDR3 is TGTGCCAGCGGGACAGGGGGTTTCGAGCAGTACTTC. It codes for CASGTGGFEQYF.

The chain employs TRBV4-1 and TRBJ1-3; 9 nucleotides match TRBD1. Trimming cost V 5 bases and J 4 bases; bases outside gene matches: 9. CDR1 is MGHRA, CDR2 YSYEKL, per germline. The CDR3 totals 16 residues. Written as DNA, the CDR3 is TGCGCCAGCAGCTTACAGGACAGGGGCCTCGGAAACACCATATATTTT. It codes for CASSLQDRGLGNTIYF.

The rearrangement joins TRBV6-1 to TRBJ1-3; D gene ambiguous. V was shortened by 1 base and J by 7 bases, with 14 bases between the two germline ends. This CDR3 region has 15 residues. CDR1 is MNHNS and CDR2 is SASEGT in the germline V gene. CDR3 protein: CASSEELGMRNTIYF. In DNA form, the CDR3 reads TGTGCCAGCAGTGAAGAATTGGGAATGAGGAACACCATATATTTT.

The CDR3: CASSLESGWGNTGELFF. The CDR3 bases are TGCGCCAGCAGCTTGGAATCGGGGTGGGGAAACACCGGGGAGCTGTTTTTT. The chain links TRBV5-1 to TRBJ2-2, with D possibly matching TRBD2 (5 bases). CDR1 and CDR2 from the germline V gene are SGHRS and YFSETQ. The CDR3 length is 17 residues. V lost 0 bases, J lost 2 bases, and 14 bases lay in between.

V and J are TRBV11-1 and TRBJ2-1, with TRBD2 matching 9 bases. The CDR3 length is 15 residues. Germline V gives CDR1 SGHAT, CDR2 FQDESV (reference sequence). Unmatched junction bases numbered 2, after V lost 1 base and J lost 4 bases. Written as DNA, the CDR3 is TGTGCCAGCAGCTTAGGGACTAGCGATTACAATGAGCAGTTCTTC. The encoded protein is CASSLGTSDYNEQFF.

Remarks on this clone: One end of the junction fails to match germline, which may point to a read error. This sequence joins TRBV7-7 and TRBJ2-5; weak D call: TRBD1 (7 bases). This CDR3 region has 14 residues. Germline-derived CDR1 and CDR2 are SSHAT and FNYEAQ (reference sequence). The CDR3 here is CASSSRQGGETQYF. The CDR3 DNA reads TGTGCTAGCAGCTCCCGGCAGGGGGGAGAGACCCAGTACTTC. Filled out from reference TRBV7-7 and TRBJ2-5, the complete variable domain reads GAGVSQSPRYKVTKRGQDVTLRCDPISSHATLYWYQQALGQGPEFLTYFNYEAQPDKSGLPSDRFSAERPEGSISTLTIQRTEQRDSAMYRCASSSRQGGETQYFGPGTRLLVL.

V and J are TRBV11-2 and TRBJ2-7; TRBD1 is a possible D gene (6 bases). V was clipped by 5 bases and J by 0 bases, with 14 bases between them. Germline V gene lookup returns CDR1 SGHAT and CDR2 FQNNGV. This CDR3 contains 15 residues. The CDR3 is CASSTWDKSSYEQYF. CDR3 DNA: TGTGCCAGCAGCACCTGGGACAAGTCCTCCTACGAGCAGTACTTC.

CDR3 amino acids: CASSPSGPNTEAFF. The CDR3 nucleotides are TGTGCCAGTAGCCCGAGTGGGCCGAACACTGAAGCTTTCTTT. The chain couples TRBV19 to TRBJ1-1; D is uncertain. The CDR3 extends over 14 amino acids. V was pared by 6 bases and J by 1 base, with 12 bases between. The germline V gene has CDR1 LNHDA and CDR2 SQIVND (reference sequence).

J is TRBJ2-7 and V is TRBV11-2; 9 positions match TRBD1. Germline CDR1 SGHAT, CDR2 FQNNGV. The CDR3 totals 15 residues. The V gene end was trimmed by 5 bases and the J gene end by 2 bases; junction bases not matched to a gene: 7. The CDR3 bases are TGTGCCAGCAGCCCCGAACAGGGGGCCGCCTACGAGCAGTACTTC. Translating gives CASSPEQGAAYEQYF.

J is TRBJ2-1 and V is TRBV2; D gene uncertain. Germline-derived CDR1 and CDR2 are SNHLY and FYNNEI. The CDR3 is made up of 14 amino acids. V lost 0 bases and J lost 6, with 9 bases in between. This CDR3 is CASSEALVSNEQFF. Here the CDR3 DNA reads TGTGCCAGCAGTGAAGCGCTTGTGAGCAATGAGCAGTTCTTC. Together with reference TRBV2 and TRBJ2-1, the CDR3 gives the full variable domain: EPEVTQTPSHQVTQMGQEVILRCVPISNHLYFYWYRQILGQKVEFLVSFYNNEISEKSEIFDDQFSVERPDGSNFTLKIRSTKLEDSAMYFCASSEALVSNEQFFGPGTRLTVL.

This clone was seen a handful of times. This chain joins TRBV6-1 and TRBJ1-1, with a tentative D call TRBD1 (6 bases). Germline values: CDR1 MNHNS, CDR2 SASEGT. Deletions cut 7 bases from V and 1 base from J, with 10 bases between. The CDR3 extends over 13 amino acids. The CDR3 DNA reads TGTGCCAGCACCGGACAGTCGAACACTGAAGCTTTCTTT. This translates into CASTGQSNTEAFF.